Each of the 22 T cell receptor beta chains below was sequenced from the same sample in a study of preoperative IRX-2 immunotherapy in early breast cancer. Only in-frame clones appear in the TCRdb table, and some are missing; sequencing was by immunoSEQ multiplex PCR. The sample yields over 35,000 clones, less than 95% seen once. Treatment noted: preoperative locoregional IRX-2 cytokine immunotherapy. The sample here was tumor tissue, taken after IRX-2 immunotherapy. The receptors derive from a human donor with breast cancer.

The chain is built from TRBV5-1 and TRBJ1-4; D gene ambiguous. The germline V gene encodes CDR1 SGHRS and CDR2 YFSETQ. The CDR3 totals 14 residues. Trimming took 4 bases from V and 0 from J, leaving 7 bases between them. The CDR3 DNA sequence: TGCGCCAGCAGCACCACCGCAACTAATGAAAAACTGTTTTTT. Translated, it gives CASSTTATNEKLFF.

The genes are TRBV29-1 and TRBJ2-5; 11 positions match TRBD2. CDR1 and CDR2 (germline): SQVTM, ANQGSEA. The CDR3 contains 16 residues. The trim removed 4 bases at V and 5 bases at J, leaving 12 bases unmatched. CDR3 sequence: CSVALLAGGPRETQYF. The CDR3 nucleotides read TGCAGCGTTGCCCTGCTAGCGGGGGGCCCACGGGAGACCCAGTACTTC.

This chain connects TRBV5-5 to TRBJ2-5; tentative D call: TRBD2 (5 bases). The V gene's germline CDR1 is SGHKS and CDR2 YYEKEE (reference sequence). Trimming shortened V by 0 bases and J by 5 bases, and 8 bases separated the two germline ends. The CDR3 contains 13 residues. The CDR3 protein is CASSLASPETQYF. CDR3 nucleotides: TGTGCCAGCAGCTTGGCTAGCCCGGAGACCCAGTACTTC.

The gene calls are TRBV27 and TRBJ2-3; D may correspond to TRBD1 or TRBD2 (5 bases each). V lost 2 bases, J lost 10 bases, and 19 bases lay in between. CDR3 size: 15 residues. The germline CDR1 and CDR2 sequences are MNHEY and SMNVEV (reference sequence). The CDR3: CASSLHRGPSVAQYF. CDR3 bases: TGTGCCAGCAGTTTACATCGGGGCCCGTCGGTGGCGCAGTATTTT.

This rearrangement joins TRBV28 to TRBJ1-2; 10 nucleotides align to TRBD1. The germline CDR1 and CDR2 sequences are MDHEN and SYDVKM. Unmatched junction bases numbered 5, after V lost 6 bases and J lost 4 bases. The CDR3 has 14 amino acids. The CDR3 nucleotides are TGTGCCAGCAGAGGGACAGGGGTTAGCTATGGCTACACCTTC. This sequence encodes CASRGTGVSYGYTF.

The chain uses TRBV7-3 and TRBJ2-2; possibly TRBD1 for D (5 bases). Trimming cost V 3 bases and J 3 bases, with 8 bases left between them. This CDR3 is built from 14 residues. Germline V gene sequence: CDR1 SGHTA, CDR2 FQGTGA. CDR3 sequence reads: CASSFLGDTGELFF. CDR3 coding DNA: TGTGCCAGCAGCTTTTTAGGGGACACCGGGGAGCTGTTTTTT. Based on the CDR3 plus reference TRBV7-3 and TRBJ2-2, the full variable domain is GAGVSQTPSNKVTEKGKYVELRCDPISGHTALYWYRQSLGQGPEFLIYFQGTGAADDSGLPNDRFFAVRPEGSVSTLKIQRTERGDSAVYLCASSFLGDTGELFFGEGSRLTVL.

The chain couples TRBV5-4 to TRBJ2-1; tentatively, D is TRBD1 or TRBD2 (5 bases each). The CDR3 extends over 14 amino acids. V was shortened by 0 bases and J by 9 bases, with 13 bases between the two germline ends. CDR1 SGHNT and CDR2 YYREEE come from the germline V gene (reference sequence). CDR3 residues: CASSLELSGLEQFF. For the CDR3, the DNA is TGTGCCAGCAGCTTGGAATTGTCGGGGCTTGAGCAGTTCTTC.

This chain joins TRBV5-6 and TRBJ2-2, with D unclear. The CDR3 has 11 residues. Germline assignment: CDR1 SGHDT and CDR2 YYEEEE. Trimming cost V 3 bases and J 6 bases, with 3 bases left between them. CDR3 sequence (DNA): TGTGCCAGCAGCTGGGCCGGGGAGCTGTTTTTT. This sequence encodes CASSWAGELFF.

The rearrangement links TRBV7-2 to TRBJ2-7; D remains ambiguous. This CDR3 region has 14 residues. Germline CDR1 reads SGHTA; CDR2 reads FQGNSA. V lost 1 base and J lost 2, with 9 bases in between. Here the CDR3 DNA reads TGTGCCAGCAGCTTAGGGAAGGCCCCCTACGAGCAGTACTTC. Translation gives CASSLGKAPYEQYF. The variable domain in full, with the rest retrieved from reference TRBV7-2 and TRBJ2-7, is GAGVSQSPSNKVTEKGKDVELRCDPISGHTALYWYRQSLGQGLEFLIYFQGNSAPDKSGLPSDRFSAERTGGSVSTLTIQRTQQEDSAVYLCASSLGKAPYEQYFGPGTRLTVT.

This clone was recorded a few times. This sequence joins TRBV30 and TRBJ1-2; weak D call: TRBD1 (6 bases). Trimming took 4 bases from V and 5 from J, leaving 8 bases between them. Looked up from germline, CDR1 is GTSNPN and CDR2 is SVGIG (reference sequence). This CDR3 spans 11 amino acids. Written as DNA, the CDR3 is TGTGCCTGGAACAGGGAGTATGGCTACACCTTC. This translates into CAWNREYGYTF.

The rearrangement links TRBV7-2 to TRBJ2-3; TRBD2 aligns across 7 bases. The CDR3 contains 16 residues. Germline lookup yields CDR1 SGHTA and CDR2 FQGNSA. V shed 4 bases and J 0 bases; nucleotides not matched to a gene: 7. CDR3 residues: CASSWEGTPSTDTQYF. CDR3 sequence (DNA): TGTGCCAGCAGCTGGGAGGGCACCCCTAGCACAGATACGCAGTATTTT.

The genes are TRBV19 and TRBJ2-7; D is unclear. The CDR3 runs 13 residues. Germline V gene data show CDR1 as LNHDA and CDR2 as SQIVND (reference sequence). V lost 3 bases to trimming and J lost 1 base, with 7 bases between them. CDR3 amino acids: CASSITESYEQYF. DNA of the CDR3: TGTGCCAGTAGTATCACAGAATCCTACGAGCAGTACTTC.

This clone was counted a single time. CDR3 protein: CASSLFRGTASGEQYF. The CDR3, as DNA: TGTGCCAGCAGCTTATTTCGAGGGACAGCTTCTGGCGAGCAGTACTTC. V usage is TRBV7-8 and J usage is TRBJ2-7, with 7 bases lining up with TRBD1. Germline V lookup: CDR1 SGHVS, CDR2 FQNEAQ. V gave up 2 bases and J gave up 6 bases; unmatched junction bases: 13. The CDR3 runs 16 residues.

The chain recombines TRBV4-3 with TRBJ2-7; a possible D gene is TRBD1 (5 bases). CDR1 is LGHNA, CDR2 YSLEER, per germline. Trimming took 2 bases from V and 7 from J, leaving 21 bases between them. CDR3 length equals 16 residues. The CDR3 sequence: CASSQFSGASAWEQYF. The CDR3 DNA reads TGCGCCAGCAGCCAATTCTCTGGGGCCTCTGCTTGGGAGCAGTACTTC.

The rearrangement links TRBV1 to TRBJ2-5. TRBV1 is reported as a pseudogene. This CDR3 is built from 12 residues. The CDR3 sequence: CTSSQDQETQYF. CDR3 coding DNA: TGCACCAGCAGCCAAGATCAAGAGACCCAGTACTTC.

This chain links TRBV11-2 with TRBJ2-4; no clear D. V lost 0 bases and J 0 bases, leaving 9 bases between the germline ends. From germline, CDR1 is SGHAT and CDR2 FQNNGV. The CDR3 is made up of 16 amino acids. The CDR3, as DNA: TGTGCCAGCAGCTTAGATCAGGCTATAGCCAAAAACATTCAGTACTTC. Translating it yields CASSLDQAIAKNIQYF. The full variable domain, its missing parts supplied by reference TRBV11-2 and TRBJ2-4, is EAGVAQSPRYKIIEKRQSVAFWCNPISGHATLYWYQQILGQGPKLLIQFQNNGVVDDSQLPKDRFSAERLKGVDSTLKIQPAKLEDSAVYLCASSLDQAIAKNIQYFGAGTRLSVL.

This chain links TRBV9 with TRBJ2-5, with TRBD2 matching over 10 bases. The CDR3 has 17 amino acids. Germline V gives CDR1 SGDLS, CDR2 YYNGEE. After removal of 0 bases from V and 0 bases from J, the junction contained 5 bases not matched to a gene. CDR3 in DNA: TGTGCCAGCAGCGTAGTCGGGCTAGCGGGGGACCAAGAGACCCAGTACTTC. Translating it yields CASSVVGLAGDQETQYF.

The V gene is TRBV28, the J gene TRBJ2-5; tentative D call: TRBD1 (6 bases). Between the trimmed V and J ends, which lost 6 bases and 4 bases, there was a span of 12 bases. The length of the CDR3 is 13 residues. Germline V gene data show CDR1 as MDHEN and CDR2 as SYDVKM. The DNA for the CDR3 is TGTGCCAGCAGGGGCCAGGGGCTAGAGACCCAGTACTTC. Its protein product is CASRGQGLETQYF.

The CDR3 sequence is CASSEPGLAFYEQYF. The CDR3 nucleotides read TGTGCCAGCAGTGAGCCGGGACTGGCCTTCTACGAGCAGTACTTC. This chain joins TRBV25-1 and TRBJ2-7; D perhaps matches TRBD2 (6 bases). V lost 3 bases, J lost 3 bases, and 15 bases lay in between. Germline V CDR1 and CDR2: MGHDK, SYGVNS. The CDR3 is made up of 15 amino acids.

The chain recombines TRBV28 with TRBJ2-1, with 9 bases aligning to TRBD2. CDR1 is MDHEN, CDR2 SYDVKM, per germline. The CDR3 has 17 amino acids. The V segment lost 5 bases and the J segment 6 bases; nucleotides outside the gene matches: 14. The chain's CDR3 is CASSGGLAGTISNEQFF. The CDR3 coding sequence is TGTGCCAGCAGTGGCGGGCTAGCGGGAACCATCTCCAATGAGCAGTTCTTC.

The V and J genes are TRBV9 and TRBJ2-3; D not certain. Trimming removed 1 base from V and 1 base from J, with 10 bases in between. Germline values: CDR1 SGDLS, CDR2 YYNGEE. The CDR3 consists of 15 residues. CDR3 bases: TGTGCCAGCAGCGTATTAGGGATCGGCACAGATACGCAGTATTTT. Translated: CASSVLGIGTDTQYF.

This clone was seen once. The rearrangement joins TRBV15 to TRBJ2-5; no definite D call. Per the germline V gene, CDR1 is LNHNV and CDR2 is YYDKDF (reference sequence). Trimming cost V 1 base and J 5 bases, with 8 bases left between them. The CDR3 is 13 amino acids. The CDR3 DNA reads as TGTGCCACCAGCAGAGCCCCCCGGGAGACCCAGTACTTC. Translating gives CATSRAPRETQYF.